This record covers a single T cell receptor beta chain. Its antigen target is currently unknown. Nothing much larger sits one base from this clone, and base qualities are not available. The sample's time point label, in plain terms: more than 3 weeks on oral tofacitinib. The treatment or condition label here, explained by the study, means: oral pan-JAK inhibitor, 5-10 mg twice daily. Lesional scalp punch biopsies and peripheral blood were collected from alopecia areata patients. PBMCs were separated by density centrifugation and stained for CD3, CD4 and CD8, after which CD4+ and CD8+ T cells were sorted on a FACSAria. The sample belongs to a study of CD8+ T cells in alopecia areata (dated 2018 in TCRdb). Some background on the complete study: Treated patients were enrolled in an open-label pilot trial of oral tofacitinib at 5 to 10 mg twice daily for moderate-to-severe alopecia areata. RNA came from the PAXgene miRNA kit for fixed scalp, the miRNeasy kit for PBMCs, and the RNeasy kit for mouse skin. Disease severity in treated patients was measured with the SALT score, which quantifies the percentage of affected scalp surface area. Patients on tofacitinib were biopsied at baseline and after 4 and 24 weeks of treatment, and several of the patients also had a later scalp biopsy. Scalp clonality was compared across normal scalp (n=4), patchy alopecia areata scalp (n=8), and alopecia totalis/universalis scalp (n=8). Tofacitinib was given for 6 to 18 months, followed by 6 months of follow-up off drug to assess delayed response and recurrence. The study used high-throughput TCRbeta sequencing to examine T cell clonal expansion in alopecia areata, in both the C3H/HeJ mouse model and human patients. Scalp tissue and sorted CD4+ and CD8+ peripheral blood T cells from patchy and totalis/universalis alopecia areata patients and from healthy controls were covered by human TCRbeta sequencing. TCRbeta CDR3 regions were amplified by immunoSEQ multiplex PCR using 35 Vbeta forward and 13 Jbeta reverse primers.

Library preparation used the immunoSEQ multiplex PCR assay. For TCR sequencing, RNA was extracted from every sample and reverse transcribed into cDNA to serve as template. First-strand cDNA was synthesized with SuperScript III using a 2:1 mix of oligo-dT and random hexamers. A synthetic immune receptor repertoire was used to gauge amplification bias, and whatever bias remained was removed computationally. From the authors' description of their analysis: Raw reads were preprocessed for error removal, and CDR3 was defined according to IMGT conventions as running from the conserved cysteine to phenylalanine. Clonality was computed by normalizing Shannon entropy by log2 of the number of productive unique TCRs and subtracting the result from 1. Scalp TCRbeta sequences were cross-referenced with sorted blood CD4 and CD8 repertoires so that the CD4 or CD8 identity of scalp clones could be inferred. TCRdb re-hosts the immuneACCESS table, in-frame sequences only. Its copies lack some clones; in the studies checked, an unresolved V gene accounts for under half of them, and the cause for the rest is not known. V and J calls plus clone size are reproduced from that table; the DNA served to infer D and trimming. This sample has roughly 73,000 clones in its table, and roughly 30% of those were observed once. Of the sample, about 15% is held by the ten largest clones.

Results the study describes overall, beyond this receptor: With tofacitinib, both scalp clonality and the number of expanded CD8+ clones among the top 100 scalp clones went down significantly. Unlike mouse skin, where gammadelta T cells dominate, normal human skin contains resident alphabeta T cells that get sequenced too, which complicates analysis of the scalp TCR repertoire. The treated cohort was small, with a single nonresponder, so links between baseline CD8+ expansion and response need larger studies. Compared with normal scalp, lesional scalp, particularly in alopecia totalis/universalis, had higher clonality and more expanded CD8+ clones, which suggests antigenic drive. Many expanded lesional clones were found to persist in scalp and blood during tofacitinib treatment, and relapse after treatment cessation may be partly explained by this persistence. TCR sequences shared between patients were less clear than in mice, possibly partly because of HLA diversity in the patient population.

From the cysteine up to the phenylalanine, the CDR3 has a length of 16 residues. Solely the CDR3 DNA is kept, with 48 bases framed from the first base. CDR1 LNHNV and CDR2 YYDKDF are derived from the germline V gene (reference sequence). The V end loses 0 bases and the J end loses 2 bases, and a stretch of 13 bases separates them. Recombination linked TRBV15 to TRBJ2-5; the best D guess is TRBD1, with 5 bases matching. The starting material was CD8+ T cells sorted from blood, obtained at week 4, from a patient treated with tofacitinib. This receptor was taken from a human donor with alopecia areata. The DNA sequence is TGTGCCACCAGCAGAGATCCCCCAGGGCGGCAAGAGACCCAGTACTTC. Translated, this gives CATSRDPPGRQETQYF.